Sequencing of this T cell receptor (beta chain) was carried out in a study of blood T cell repertoires in COVID-19. Study in general: Samples taken during acute and convalescent COVID-19 were collected in the United States, Italy and Spain.

Per the authors' pipeline: For nucleated cells, counts were estimated from reference gene primer amplification. Sequenced by immunoSEQ multiplex PCR; TCRdb stores in-frame clones only, minus some. The D gene and trimming were derived from the DNA, and the V and J assignments and clone size from that table. Among some 110,000 clones, around 86% were seen once, and the ten largest hold under 5%. The CDR3 consists of 15 residues. The V end was cut by 2 bases, the J end by 2 bases, with 10 bases between. CDR1 and CDR2 from the germline V gene are MNHNS and SASEGT. The V gene is TRBV6-1, the J gene TRBJ2-1, with D tentatively TRBD2 (6 bases). Sequenced material: peripheral blood. This clonotype was obtained from a man between 40 and 49 years old with acute or convalescent COVID-19. CDR3 region: CASSEIIAAYNEQFF. The CDR3 nucleotides read TGTGCCAGCAGTGAAATCATAGCGGCCTACAATGAGCAGTTCTTC.